The entry below gives a single T cell receptor (beta chain) sequence along with its context. The age range of participants was about 18 to 100 years, with residence in 20 to 25 US areas. Participant reports of clinical history set cohort assignment. The study recruited exposed participants who had met a COVID-19 case within 2 weeks before entry. This record belongs to a study of blood T cell repertoires in COVID-19. Study background: Whether acute or convalescent, the COVID-19 samples came from the United States, Italy and Spain.

Looked up from germline, CDR1 is LNHDA and CDR2 is SQIVND (reference sequence). V lost 3 bases to trimming and J lost 7 bases; unmatched junction nucleotides: 6. This CDR3 comprises 14 residues. TCRdb's table, derived via immunoSEQ multiplex PCR, lists solely in-frame clones and lacks some. The profile covers 250,000 or so clones, with under 95% appearing a single time and 2.8% taken by the ten largest. V gene TRBV19 combines with J gene TRBJ2-1; 7 bases agree with TRBD1. The source of this sequence is a man aged 40-49 years who had been exposed to COVID-19. Sequencing was carried out using PBMCs or T cells enriched from blood (not recorded which). The CDR3 is CASSISRGQNEQFF. The CDR3 DNA is TGTGCCAGTAGTATTAGTAGGGGGCAAAATGAGCAGTTCTTC.